This TCR beta chain derives from a study of cytomegalovirus exposure and HLA in healthy donors. Trimming removed 1 base from V and 3 bases from J; junction bases left unmatched: 0. Germline lookup yields CDR1 SGHTA and CDR2 FQGNSA. The CDR3 has 14 residues. In the PCR, 60 Vbeta and 13 Jbeta primers were used. The assay was immunoSEQ multiplex PCR, and TCRdb's table has in-frame clones only and misses some. The data hold fewer than 80,000 clones, with 65% to 75% observed a single time. The specimen was PBMCs. The rearrangement links TRBV7-2 to TRBJ2-3; 8 bases are a match to TRBD2. This sequence was found in a woman in her twenties or thirties in good health and CMV-seronegative. The CDR3 DNA is TGTGCCAGCAGCTTAGGACTAGCGACAGATACGCAGTATTTT. It yields the protein CASSLGLATDTQYF.